This TCR beta chain was identified during a study of regulatory T cells in long-lasting Graves disease. Whole-study context: Over-5-year antithyroid drug use with positive TSH receptor antibodies defined persistent Graves' disease in the study.

Arm-PCR of CDR3 regions and iRepertoire HTBI primers were used to build TCR beta libraries. TCRdb re-called the multiplex PCR reads with MiXCR, one entry per CDR3 protein. The sample carries under 450,000 distinct CDR3 sequences, 23% recorded once. Germline V CDR1 and CDR2: SNHLY, FYNNEI. V lost 2 bases to trimming and J lost 1 base, with 18 bases between them. The CDR3 runs to 17 residues. The time point: persistent/refractory GD, antithyroid drugs over 5 years with positive TRAb. Preparation of the TCR library used RNA extracted from PBMCs. Sequences were derived from peripheral blood mononuclear cells (PBMCs), sampled when the disease was refractory, from a patient treated with antithyroid drugs. The receptor's source is a female donor with Graves disease. The rearrangement uses TRBV2 and TRBJ2-7; the D gene could be TRBD1 or TRBD2 (5 bases each). CDR3 bases: TGTGCCAGCAGTGAACCCCTTCAGGCTGAGGGGTCCTACGAGCAGTACTTC. This encodes CASSEPLQAEGSYEQYF.